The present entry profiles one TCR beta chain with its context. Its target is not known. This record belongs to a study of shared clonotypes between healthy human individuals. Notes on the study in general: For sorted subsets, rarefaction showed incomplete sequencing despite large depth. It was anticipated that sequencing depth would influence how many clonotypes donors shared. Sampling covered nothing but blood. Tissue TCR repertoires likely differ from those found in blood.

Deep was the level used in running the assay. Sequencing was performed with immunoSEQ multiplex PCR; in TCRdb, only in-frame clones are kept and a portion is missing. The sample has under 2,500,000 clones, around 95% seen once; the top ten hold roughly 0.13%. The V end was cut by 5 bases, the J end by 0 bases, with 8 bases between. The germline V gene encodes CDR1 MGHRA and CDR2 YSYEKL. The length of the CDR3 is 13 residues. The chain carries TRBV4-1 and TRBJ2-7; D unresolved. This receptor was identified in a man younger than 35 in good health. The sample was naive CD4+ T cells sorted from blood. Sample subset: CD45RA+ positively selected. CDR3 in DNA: TGCGCCAGCAGCTACAGCGACTCCTACGAGCAGTACTTC. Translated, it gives CASSYSDSYEQYF.